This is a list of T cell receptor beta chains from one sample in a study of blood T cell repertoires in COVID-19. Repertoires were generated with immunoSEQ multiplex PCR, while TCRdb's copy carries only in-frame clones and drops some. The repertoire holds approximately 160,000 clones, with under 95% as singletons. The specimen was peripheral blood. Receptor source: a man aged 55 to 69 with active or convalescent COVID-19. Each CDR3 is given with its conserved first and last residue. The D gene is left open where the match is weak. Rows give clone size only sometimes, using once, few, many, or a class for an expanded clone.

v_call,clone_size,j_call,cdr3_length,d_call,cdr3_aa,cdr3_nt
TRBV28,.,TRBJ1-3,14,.,CASIGAGSGNTIYF,TGTGCCAGCATAGGGGCAGGGTCTGGAAACACCATATATTTT
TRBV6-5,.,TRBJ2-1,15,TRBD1,CASRRQGAFINEQFF,TGTGCCAGCAGGCGACAGGGGGCGTTTATAAATGAGCAGTTCTTC
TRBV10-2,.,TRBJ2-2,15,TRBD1,CASSGTGGHLRKLFF,TGCGCCAGCAGCGGGACAGGGGGCCACCTTAGGAAGCTGTTTTTT
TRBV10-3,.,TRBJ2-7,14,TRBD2,CAISELAGTGEQYF,TGTGCCATCAGTGAACTAGCGGGGACGGGTGAGCAGTACTTC
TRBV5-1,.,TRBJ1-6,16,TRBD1,CASSLDGTVYNSPLHF,TGCGCCAGCAGCTTGGACGGGACAGTCTATAATTCACCCCTCCACTTT
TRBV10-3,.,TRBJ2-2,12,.,CAISSDTGELFF,TGTGCCATCAGCTCTGACACCGGGGAGCTGTTTTTT
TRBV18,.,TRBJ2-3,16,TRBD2,CASSPPAGGGINTQYF,TGTGCCAGCTCACCCCCTGCCGGCGGGGGGATTAATACGCAGTATTTT
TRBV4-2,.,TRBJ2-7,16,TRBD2,CASSQSGLAGEYEQYF,TGTGCCAGCAGCCAATCAGGACTAGCGGGAGAGTACGAGCAGTACTTC
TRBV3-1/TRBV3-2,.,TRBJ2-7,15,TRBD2,CASSYLAGAHYEQYF,TGTGCCAGCAGCTACTTAGCGGGGGCGCACTACGAGCAGTACTTC
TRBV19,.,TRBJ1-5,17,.,CASSIPPGRGAGQPQHF,TGTGCCAGTAGTATCCCTCCTGGCAGGGGTGCGGGTCAGCCCCAGCATTTT
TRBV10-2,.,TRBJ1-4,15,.,CASSGTATPREKLFF,TGCGCCAGCAGTGGGACAGCCACACCCCGGGAAAAACTGTTTTTT
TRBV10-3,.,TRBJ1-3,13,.,CAVTANSGNTIYF,TGTGCCGTGACAGCGAACTCTGGAAACACCATATATTTT
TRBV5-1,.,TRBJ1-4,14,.,CASSLEGGVEKLFF,TGCGCCAGCAGCTTGGAAGGGGGGGTTGAAAAACTGTTTTTT
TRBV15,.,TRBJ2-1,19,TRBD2,CATSRDLSGGAGSYNEQFF,TGTGCCACCAGCAGAGATCTTAGCGGGGGGGCCGGTTCCTACAATGAGCAGTTCTTC
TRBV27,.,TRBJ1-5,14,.,CASTLGQANQPQHF,TGTGCCAGCACGCTTGGGCAGGCCAATCAGCCCCAGCATTTT
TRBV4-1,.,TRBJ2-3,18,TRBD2,CASSQKGTSGSMTDTQYF,TGCGCCAGCAGCCAGAAAGGGACTAGCGGGAGTATGACAGATACGCAGTATTTT
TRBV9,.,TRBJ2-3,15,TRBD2,CASSPSGGSTDTQYF,TGTGCCAGCAGCCCCAGCGGGGGGTCCACAGATACGCAGTATTTT
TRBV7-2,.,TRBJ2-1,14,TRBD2,CASSFAGGWNEQFF,TGTGCCAGCAGCTTTGCGGGGGGTTGGAATGAGCAGTTCTTC
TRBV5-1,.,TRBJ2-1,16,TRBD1,CASSLTRGRTYNEQFF,TGCGCCAGCAGCTTGACCAGGGGGCGGACGTACAATGAGCAGTTCTTC
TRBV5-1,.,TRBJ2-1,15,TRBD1,CASSFVSGGYNEQFF,TGCGCCAGCAGCTTCGTCTCAGGGGGATACAATGAGCAGTTCTTC
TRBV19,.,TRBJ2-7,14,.,CASSIGWRGYEQYF,TGTGCCAGTAGTATTGGGTGGAGGGGCTACGAGCAGTACTTC
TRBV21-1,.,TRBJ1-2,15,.,CASSNRTGSHYGYTF,TGTGCCAGCAGCAACCGGACAGGGTCTCACTATGGCTACACCTTC
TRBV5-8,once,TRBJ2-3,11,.,CASTSTDTQYF,TGTGCCAGCACGAGCACAGATACGCAGTATTTT
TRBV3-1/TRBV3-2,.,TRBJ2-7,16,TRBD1,CASSRGTGGLSYEQYF,TGTGCCAGCAGCCGGGGGACAGGGGGCTTGAGTTACGAGCAGTACTTC
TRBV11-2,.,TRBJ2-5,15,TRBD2,CASSLELAGVETQYF,TGTGCCAGCAGCTTAGAACTAGCGGGAGTAGAGACCCAGTACTTC
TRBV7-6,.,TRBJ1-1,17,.,CASSLGSRWGQDTEAFF,TGTGCCAGCAGCTTAGGGTCACGTTGGGGGCAGGACACTGAAGCTTTCTTT
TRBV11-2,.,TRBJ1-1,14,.,CASSLRGPNTEAFF,TGTGCCAGCAGCTTAAGGGGTCCGAACACTGAAGCTTTCTTT
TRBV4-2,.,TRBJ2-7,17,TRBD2,CASSQLSSGTSVYEQYF,TGTGCCAGCAGCCAATTATCCTCCGGGACTAGTGTGTACGAGCAGTACTTC
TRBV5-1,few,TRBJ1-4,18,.,CASSLGSLWTPTNEKLFF,TGCGCCAGCAGCTTGGGCTCTCTTTGGACTCCTACTAATGAAAAACTGTTTTTT
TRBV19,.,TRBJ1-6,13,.,CASSIVGNSPLHF,TGTGCCAGTAGTATAGTCGGGAATTCACCCCTCCACTTT
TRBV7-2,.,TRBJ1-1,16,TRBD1,CASRPTTGNMGTEAFF,TGTGCCAGCAGGCCAACGACAGGGAATATGGGCACTGAAGCTTTCTTT
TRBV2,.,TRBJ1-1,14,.,CATREGYVNTEAFF,TGTGCCACAAGGGAGGGGTACGTGAACACTGAAGCTTTCTTT
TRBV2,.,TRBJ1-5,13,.,CARGRDRNQPQHF,TGTGCCAGAGGGAGGGATCGCAATCAGCCCCAGCATTTT
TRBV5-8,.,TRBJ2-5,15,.,CASSLDSNVQETQYF,TGTGCCAGCAGCCTCGACAGTAACGTACAAGAGACCCAGTACTTC
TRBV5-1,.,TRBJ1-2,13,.,CASSFGQGTPATF,.
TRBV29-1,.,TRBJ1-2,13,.,CSVEDVIRQGYTF,TGCAGCGTTGAAGATGTAATAAGACAAGGCTACACCTTC
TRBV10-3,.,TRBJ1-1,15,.,CAISGRDKSRTEAFF,TGTGCCATCAGTGGCCGGGACAAGTCTCGCACTGAAGCTTTCTTT
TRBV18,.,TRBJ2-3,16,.,CASSPAGASPTDTQYF,TGTGCCAGCTCACCTGCAGGGGCTTCGCCCACAGATACGCAGTATTTT
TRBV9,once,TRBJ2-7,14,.,CASSTGTNFYEQYF,TGTGCCAGCAGCACCGGGACAAACTTCTACGAGCAGTACTTC
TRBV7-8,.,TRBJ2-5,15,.,CASSVDMSYQETQYF,TGTGCCAGCAGCGTGGACATGTCGTACCAAGAGACCCAGTACTTC
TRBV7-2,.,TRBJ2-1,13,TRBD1,CASSQDRGGEQFF,TGTGCCAGCAGCCAAGACAGGGGGGGTGAGCAGTTCTTC
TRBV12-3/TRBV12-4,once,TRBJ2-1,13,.,CASSLGSGTPPFF,TGTGCCAGCAGTCTTGGGTCCGGGACACCGCCGTTCTTC
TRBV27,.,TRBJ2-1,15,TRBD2,CASIGGSPLYNEQFF,TGTGCCAGCATCGGCGGGAGTCCGCTCTACAATGAGCAGTTCTTC
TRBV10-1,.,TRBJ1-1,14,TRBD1,CASSGTAWSAEAFF,TGCGCCAGCAGCGGGACAGCTTGGTCTGCTGAAGCTTTCTTT
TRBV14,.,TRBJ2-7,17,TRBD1,CASSQLLPRDRAYEQYF,TGTGCCAGCAGCCAACTCCTACCCCGGGACAGGGCCTACGAGCAGTACTTC
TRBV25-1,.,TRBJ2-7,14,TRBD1,CASRGTGGAYEQYF,TGTGCCAGCAGGGGGACAGGGGGCGCCTACGAGCAGTACTTC
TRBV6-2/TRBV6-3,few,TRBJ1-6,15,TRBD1,CASSYARTGGSPLHF,TGTGCCAGCAGTTACGCTAGGACAGGGGGCTCACCCCTCCACTTT
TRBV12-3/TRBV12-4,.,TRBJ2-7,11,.,CASSLGRGKYF,TGTGCCAGCAGTTTAGGAAGGGGCAAGTACTTC
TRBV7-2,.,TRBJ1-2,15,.,CASRPVATGFRGYTF,TGTGCCAGCAGACCAGTGGCAACAGGGTTTCGGGGCTACACCTTC
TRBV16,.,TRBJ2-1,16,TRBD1,CASSQFRDRGYNEQFF,TGTGCCAGCAGCCAATTTCGGGACAGGGGATACAATGAGCAGTTCTTC
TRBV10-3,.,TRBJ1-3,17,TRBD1,CAISASDDRVTGNTIYF,TGTGCCATCAGTGCCTCCGACGACAGGGTGACGGGAAACACCATATATTTT
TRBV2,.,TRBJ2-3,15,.,CASSEGGGSTDTQYF,TGTGCCAGCAGTGAAGGGGGCGGAAGCACAGATACGCAGTATTTT
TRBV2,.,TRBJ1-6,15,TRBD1,CASHQTGGDNSPLHF,TGTGCCAGCCATCAGACAGGGGGAGATAATTCACCCCTCCACTTT
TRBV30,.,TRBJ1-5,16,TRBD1,CAWSFGQGYSNQPQHF,TGTGCCTGGAGCTTCGGACAGGGCTATAGCAATCAGCCCCAGCATTTT